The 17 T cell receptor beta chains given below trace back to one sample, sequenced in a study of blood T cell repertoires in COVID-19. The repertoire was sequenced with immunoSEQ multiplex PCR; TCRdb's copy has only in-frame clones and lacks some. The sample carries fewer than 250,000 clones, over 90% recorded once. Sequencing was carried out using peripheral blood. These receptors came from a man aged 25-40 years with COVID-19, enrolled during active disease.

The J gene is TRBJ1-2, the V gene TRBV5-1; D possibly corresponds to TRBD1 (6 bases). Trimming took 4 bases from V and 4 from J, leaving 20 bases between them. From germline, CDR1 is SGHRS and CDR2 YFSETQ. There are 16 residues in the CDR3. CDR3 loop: CASSIGQPNTFYGYTF. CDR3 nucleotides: TGCGCCAGCAGCATTGGACAGCCCAACACCTTCTATGGCTACACCTTC.

The CDR3 here is CASGPQGAWETQYF. The CDR3 DNA follows: TGTGCCAGCGGCCCTCAGGGGGCGTGGGAGACCCAGTACTTC. This chain connects TRBV6-5 to TRBJ2-5; TRBD1 matches 8 bases. With V trimmed by 8 bases and J by 5 bases, 10 bases remained unmatched. This CDR3 region has 14 residues. The germline gives CDR1 MNHEY, CDR2 SVGAGI.

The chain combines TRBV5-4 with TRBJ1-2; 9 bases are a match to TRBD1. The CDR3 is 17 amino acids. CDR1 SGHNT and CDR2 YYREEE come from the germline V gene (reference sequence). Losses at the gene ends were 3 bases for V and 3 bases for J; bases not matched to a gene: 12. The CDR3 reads CASSSGPTGGFDYGYTF. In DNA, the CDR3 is TGTGCCAGCAGCTCTGGGCCAACAGGGGGCTTCGACTATGGCTACACCTTC.

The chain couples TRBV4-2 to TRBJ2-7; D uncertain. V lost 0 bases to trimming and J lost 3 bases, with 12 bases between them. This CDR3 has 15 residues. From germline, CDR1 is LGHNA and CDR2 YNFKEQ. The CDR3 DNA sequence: TGTGCCAGCAGCCAAGATCGCGGTAGCCTCTACGAGCAGTACTTC. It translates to CASSQDRGSLYEQYF.

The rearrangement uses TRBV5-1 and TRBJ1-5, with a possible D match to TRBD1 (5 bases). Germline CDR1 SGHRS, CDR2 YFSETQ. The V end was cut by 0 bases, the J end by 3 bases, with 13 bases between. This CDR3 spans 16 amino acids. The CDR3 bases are TGCGCCAGCAGCTTGGGTCCCCAGGGCACCAATCAGCCCCAGCATTTT. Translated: CASSLGPQGTNQPQHF. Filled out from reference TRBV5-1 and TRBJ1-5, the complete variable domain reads KAGVTQTPRYLIKTRGQQVTLSCSPISGHRSVSWYQQTPGQGLQFLFEYFSETQRNKGNFPGRFSGRQFSNSRSEMNVSTLELGDSALYLCASSLGPQGTNQPQHFGDGTRLSIL.

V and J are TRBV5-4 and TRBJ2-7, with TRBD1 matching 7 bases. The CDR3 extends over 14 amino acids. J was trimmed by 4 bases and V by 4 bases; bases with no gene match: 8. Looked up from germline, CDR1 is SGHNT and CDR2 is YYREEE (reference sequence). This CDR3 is CASSDGDSQYEQYF. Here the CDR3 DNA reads TGTGCCAGCAGCGACGGGGACAGTCAATACGAGCAGTACTTC.

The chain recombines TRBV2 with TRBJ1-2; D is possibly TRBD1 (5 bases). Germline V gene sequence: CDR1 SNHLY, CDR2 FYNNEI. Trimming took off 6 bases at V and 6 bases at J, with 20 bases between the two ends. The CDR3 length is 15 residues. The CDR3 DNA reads TGTGCCAGCAGAAGTAAAACGGGGGGGATTGATGGCTACACCTTC. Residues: CASRSKTGGIDGYTF.

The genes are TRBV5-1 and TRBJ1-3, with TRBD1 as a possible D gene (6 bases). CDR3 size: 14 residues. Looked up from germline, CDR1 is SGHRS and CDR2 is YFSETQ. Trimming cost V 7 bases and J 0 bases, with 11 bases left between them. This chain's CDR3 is CASQTGFSGNTIYF. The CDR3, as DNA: TGCGCCAGCCAGACAGGTTTCTCTGGAAACACCATATATTTT. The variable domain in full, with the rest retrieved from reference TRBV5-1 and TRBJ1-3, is KAGVTQTPRYLIKTRGQQVTLSCSPISGHRSVSWYQQTPGQGLQFLFEYFSETQRNKGNFPGRFSGRQFSNSRSEMNVSTLELGDSALYLCASQTGFSGNTIYFGEGSWLTVV.

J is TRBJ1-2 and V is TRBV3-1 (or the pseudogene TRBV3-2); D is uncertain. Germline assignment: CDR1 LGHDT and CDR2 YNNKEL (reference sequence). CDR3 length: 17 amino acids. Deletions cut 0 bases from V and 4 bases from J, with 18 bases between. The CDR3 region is CASSQDLVAGSAYGYTF. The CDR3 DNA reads TGTGCCAGCAGCCAAGATCTTGTGGCGGGCAGTGCCTATGGCTACACCTTC.

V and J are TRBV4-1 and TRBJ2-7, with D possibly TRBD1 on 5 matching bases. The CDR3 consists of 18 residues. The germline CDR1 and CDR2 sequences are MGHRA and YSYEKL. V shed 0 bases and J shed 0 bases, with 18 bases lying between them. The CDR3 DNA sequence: TGCGCCAGCAGCCAAGAGATCCAAGGGGCCGGCGCCTCCTACGAGCAGTACTTC. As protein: CASSQEIQGAGASYEQYF.

Here the CDR3 reads CASSQDPAPKPYGYTF. The CDR3 DNA reads as TGTGCCAGCAGCCAAGATCCCGCCCCGAAGCCCTATGGCTACACCTTC. V and J are TRBV3-1 (or the pseudogene TRBV3-2) and TRBJ1-2; D ambiguous. The CDR3 runs 16 residues. The germline V gene encodes CDR1 LGHDT and CDR2 YNNKEL (reference sequence). Deletions cut 0 bases from V and 4 bases from J, with 15 bases between.

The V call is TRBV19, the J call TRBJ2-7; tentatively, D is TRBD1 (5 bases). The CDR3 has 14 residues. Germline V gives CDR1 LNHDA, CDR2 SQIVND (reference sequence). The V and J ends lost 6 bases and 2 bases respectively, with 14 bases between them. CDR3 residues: CASSSRQWAYEQYF. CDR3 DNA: TGTGCCAGTAGCTCGCGACAGTGGGCCTACGAGCAGTACTTC.

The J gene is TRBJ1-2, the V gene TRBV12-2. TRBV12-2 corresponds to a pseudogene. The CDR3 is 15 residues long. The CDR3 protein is CASRLVASSGYGYTF. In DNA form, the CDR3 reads TGTGCAAGTCGCTTAGTAGCCAGCTCGGGCTATGGCTACACCTTC.

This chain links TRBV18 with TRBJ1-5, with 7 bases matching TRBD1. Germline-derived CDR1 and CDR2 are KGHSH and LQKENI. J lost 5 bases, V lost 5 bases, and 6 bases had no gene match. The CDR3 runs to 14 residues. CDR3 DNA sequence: TGTGCCAGCTCAACGGGACAGCCTGATCAGCCCCAGCATTTT. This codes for CASSTGQPDQPQHF.

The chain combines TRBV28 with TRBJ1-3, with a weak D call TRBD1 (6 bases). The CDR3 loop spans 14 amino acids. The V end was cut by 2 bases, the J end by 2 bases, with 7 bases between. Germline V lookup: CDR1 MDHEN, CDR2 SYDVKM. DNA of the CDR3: TGTGCCAGCAGTTTAGGACAGACTGGAAACACCATATATTTT. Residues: CASSLGQTGNTIYF.

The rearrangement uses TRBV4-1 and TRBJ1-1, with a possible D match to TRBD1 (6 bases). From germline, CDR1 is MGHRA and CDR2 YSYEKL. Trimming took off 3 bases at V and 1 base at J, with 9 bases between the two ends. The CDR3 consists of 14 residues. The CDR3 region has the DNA TGCGCCAGCAGCCATGGGGGCTCGAACACTGAAGCTTTCTTT. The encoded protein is CASSHGGSNTEAFF.

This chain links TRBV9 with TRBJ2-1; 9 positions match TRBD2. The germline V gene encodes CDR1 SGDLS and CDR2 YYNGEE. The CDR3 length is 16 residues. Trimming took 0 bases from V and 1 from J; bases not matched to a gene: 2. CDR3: CASSVGSGGSYNEQFF. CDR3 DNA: TGTGCCAGCAGCGTAGGTAGCGGGGGATCCTACAATGAGCAGTTCTTC.